The sequence of this T cell receptor beta chain was determined in a study of cytomegalovirus exposure and HLA in healthy donors. Study-wide background: Findings of an earlier analysis included some 120 million unique TCR beta sequences from roughly 190 million T cells. Within an early data release were roughly 83 million unique TCRs drawn from HLA-typed donors. Study findings and constraints: In a later analysis, compared with equally common non-associated chains, HLA-associated beta chains were more expanded.

Donors were nominally healthy when sampled, though unrecorded immune exposures were likely. Primers for the PCR totalled 60 Vbeta and 13 Jbeta. Data came from immunoSEQ multiplex PCR; TCRdb stores just in-frame clones and leaves some out. The sample contains some 70,000 clones, over 75% of which appear only once. With respect to this clone: As yet, its antigen is unknown.

The CDR3 spans 15 residues. V was clipped by 3 bases and J by 6 bases, with 19 bases between them. CDR1 is SGHRS and CDR2 is YFSETQ in the germline V gene. Sample: PBMCs. The V and J genes are TRBV5-1 and TRBJ2-7, with TRBD2 as a possible D gene (5 bases). This sequence originates from a human donor in good health. The CDR3 protein is CASSSSSDSWCEQYF. The DNA of the CDR3 is TGCGCCAGCAGCTCCTCGTCGGACTCCTGGTGCGAGCAGTACTTC.